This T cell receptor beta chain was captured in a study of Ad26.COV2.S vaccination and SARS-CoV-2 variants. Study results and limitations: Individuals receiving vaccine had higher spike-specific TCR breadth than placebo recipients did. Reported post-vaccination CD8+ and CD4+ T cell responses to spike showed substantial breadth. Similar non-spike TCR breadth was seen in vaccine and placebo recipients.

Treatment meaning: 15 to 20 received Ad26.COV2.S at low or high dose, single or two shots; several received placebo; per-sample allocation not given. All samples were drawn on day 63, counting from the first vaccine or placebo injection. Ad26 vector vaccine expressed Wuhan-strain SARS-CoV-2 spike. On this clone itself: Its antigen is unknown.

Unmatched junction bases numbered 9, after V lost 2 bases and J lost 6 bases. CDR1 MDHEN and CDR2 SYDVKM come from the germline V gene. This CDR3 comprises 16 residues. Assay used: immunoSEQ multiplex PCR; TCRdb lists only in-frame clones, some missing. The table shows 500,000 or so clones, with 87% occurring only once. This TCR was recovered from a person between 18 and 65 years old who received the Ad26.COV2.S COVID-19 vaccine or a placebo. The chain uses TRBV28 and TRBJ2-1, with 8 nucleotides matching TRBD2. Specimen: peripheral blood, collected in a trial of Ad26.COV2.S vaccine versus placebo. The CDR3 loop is CASSLPWTSRANEQFF. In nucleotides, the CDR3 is TGTGCCAGCAGTTTACCCTGGACTAGCCGGGCCAATGAGCAGTTCTTC.